This T cell receptor (beta chain) was identified during a study of blood T cell repertoires in COVID-19. Study as a whole: Whether acute or convalescent, the COVID-19 samples came from the United States, Italy and Spain. Sources were T cells, B-cell-depleted T cells, or PBMCs; the material itself was cDNA or gDNA.

Per the study methods: Counts of nucleated cells, estimated from reference gene primer amplification, were obtained. Measured with immunoSEQ multiplex PCR; TCRdb has only the in-frame clones, and not every one. Clonal size and the V and J genes are those of that table, whereas D and trimming came from the DNA. The table has about 220,000 clones, 70% to 90% seen once. There are 16 residues in the CDR3. From germline, CDR1 is LGHNA and CDR2 YSLEER. With V trimmed by 2 bases and J by 4 bases, 9 bases remained unmatched. Seattle patient enrollment occurred during active infection, with longitudinal follow-up thereafter.

Material: peripheral blood. The rearrangement uses TRBV4-3 and TRBJ1-2; the match to TRBD1 covers 8 bases. This sequence was found in a woman aged 70 to 79 with COVID-19, enrolled during active disease. CDR3 residues: CASSQYFQGASYGYTF. The CDR3 nucleotides read TGCGCCAGCAGCCAATACTTTCAGGGGGCTAGCTATGGCTACACCTTC.